A selection of T cell receptor beta chains follows, all from one sample in a study of cytomegalovirus exposure and HLA in healthy donors. Using immunoSEQ multiplex PCR, the repertoire was profiled, and TCRdb retains in-frame clones only, with some absent. The table lists 95,000 to 150,000 clones, about 83% of them singletons. Sample: PBMCs. The source is a woman aged 40 to 50 in good health and CMV-seropositive. The CDR3 runs from the conserved cysteine through the conserved F or W. A D gene is named only where the DNA matches it firmly. Clone size is shown for a subset of rows, as once, few, many or a class of expanded clone.

v_call: TRBV18
d_call: TRBD1
clone_size: NA
j_call: TRBJ2-5
cdr3_aa: CASSPPDITGEETQYF
cdr3_nt: TGTGCCAGCTCACCACCAGATATTACAGGGGAAGAGACCCAGTACTTC

v_call: TRBV4-3
d_call: NA
clone_size: NA
j_call: TRBJ2-7
cdr3_aa: CASSQGRGTEQYF
cdr3_nt: TGCGCCAGCAGCCAAGGGAGGGGAACCGAGCAGTACTTC

v_call: TRBV15
d_call: TRBD1
clone_size: NA
j_call: TRBJ1-3
cdr3_aa: CATSRDVDRGLGNTIYF
cdr3_nt: TGTGCCACCAGCAGAGATGTAGACAGGGGGCTCGGAAACACCATATATTTT

v_call: TRBV7-9
d_call: NA
clone_size: NA
j_call: TRBJ2-7
cdr3_aa: CSSSSHTGLSYEQYF
cdr3_nt: TGTTCCAGCAGCTCGCATACAGGGTTGTCCTACGAGCAGTACTTC

v_call: TRBV19
d_call: TRBD2
clone_size: NA
j_call: TRBJ2-5
cdr3_aa: CASSMGTSGRGGQETQYF
cdr3_nt: TGTGCCAGTAGTATGGGGACTAGCGGGAGGGGAGGGCAAGAGACCCAGTACTTC

v_call: TRBV25-1
d_call: TRBD1
clone_size: NA
j_call: TRBJ1-1
cdr3_aa: CASSETQGVVTEAFF
cdr3_nt: TGTGCCAGCAGTGAGACACAGGGGGTTGTCACTGAAGCTTTCTTT

v_call: TRBV18
d_call: TRBD2
clone_size: few
j_call: TRBJ2-1
cdr3_aa: CASCLNRAFGTSGMNEQFF
cdr3_nt: TGTGCCAGCTGTCTCAACCGGGCTTTTGGGACTAGCGGGATGAATGAGCAGTTCTTC

v_call: TRBV27
d_call: TRBD1
clone_size: few
j_call: TRBJ2-7
cdr3_aa: CASSFWTGTPYEQYF
cdr3_nt: TGTGCCAGCAGTTTCTGGACAGGGACCCCCTACGAGCAGTACTTC

v_call: TRBV4-2
d_call: TRBD2
clone_size: NA
j_call: TRBJ2-7
cdr3_aa: CASSQDTLIAGNYEQYF
cdr3_nt: TGTGCCAGCAGCCAAGATACCCTTATAGCGGGTAACTACGAGCAGTACTTC

v_call: TRBV7-9
d_call: NA
clone_size: NA
j_call: TRBJ2-7
cdr3_aa: CSSSPQRALSYEQYF
cdr3_nt: TGTTCCAGCAGCCCTCAGCGGGCCCTGTCCTACGAGCAGTACTTC

v_call: TRBV19
d_call: NA
clone_size: NA
j_call: TRBJ1-5
cdr3_aa: CASRPTYPEQPQHF
cdr3_nt: TGTGCCAGTAGGCCTACCTATCCCGAACAGCCCCAGCATTTT

v_call: TRBV5-1
d_call: TRBD1
clone_size: NA
j_call: TRBJ1-1
cdr3_aa: CASSLATGQVGTEAFF
cdr3_nt: TGCGCCAGCAGCTTGGCCACCGGACAGGTCGGCACTGAAGCTTTCTTT

v_call: TRBV13
d_call: TRBD2
clone_size: NA
j_call: TRBJ2-1
cdr3_aa: CASRLASGRGSYNEQFF
cdr3_nt: TGTGCCAGCAGGTTGGCTAGCGGGAGGGGTTCCTACAATGAGCAGTTCTTC

v_call: TRBV6-4
d_call: TRBD1
clone_size: NA
j_call: TRBJ2-1
cdr3_aa: CASSPGTGSYNEQFF
cdr3_nt: TGTGCCAGCAGCCCCGGGACAGGGTCCTACAATGAGCAGTTCTTC

v_call: TRBV5-4
d_call: TRBD1
clone_size: NA
j_call: TRBJ2-6
cdr3_aa: CASSPPPTGAGANVLTF
cdr3_nt: TGTGCCAGCAGCCCCCCGCCCACAGGGGCTGGGGCCAACGTCCTGACTTTC

v_call: TRBV4-3
d_call: TRBD1
clone_size: many
j_call: TRBJ1-2
cdr3_aa: CASSQETGTAFFYGYTF
cdr3_nt: TGCGCCAGCAGCCAAGAAACCGGGACAGCCTTTTTCTATGGCTACACCTTC

v_call: TRBV30
d_call: TRBD1
clone_size: NA
j_call: TRBJ2-6
cdr3_aa: CAWSGETGSSGANVLTF
cdr3_nt: TGTGCCTGGAGTGGGGAGACAGGGTCTTCAGGGGCCAACGTCCTGACTTTC

v_call: TRBV11-2
d_call: TRBD2
clone_size: once
j_call: TRBJ2-1
cdr3_aa: CASSRFLAGGPDEQFF
cdr3_nt: TGTGCCAGCAGCCGGTTTCTAGCGGGAGGGCCGGATGAGCAGTTCTTC

v_call: TRBV28
d_call: NA
clone_size: once
j_call: TRBJ1-5
cdr3_aa: CASSYSNQPQHF
cdr3_nt: TGTGCCAGCAGCTATAGCAATCAGCCCCAGCATTTT

v_call: TRBV30
d_call: NA
clone_size: once
j_call: TRBJ2-7
cdr3_aa: CAWSPSGGDEQYF
cdr3_nt: TGTGCCTGGAGTCCAAGCGGCGGAGACGAGCAGTACTTC

v_call: TRBV5-1
d_call: TRBD1
clone_size: few
j_call: TRBJ1-6
cdr3_aa: CASSLLRTGRHSPLHF
cdr3_nt: TGCGCCAGCAGCTTGCTCCGGACAGGGAGGCATTCACCCCTCCACTTT

v_call: TRBV6-5
d_call: TRBD1
clone_size: NA
j_call: TRBJ1-1
cdr3_aa: CASSQRTGGRAFF
cdr3_nt: TGTGCCAGCAGCCAACGGACAGGGGGTAGGGCTTTCTTT

v_call: TRBV9
d_call: TRBD2
clone_size: NA
j_call: TRBJ2-2
cdr3_aa: CASSETSGITGELFF
cdr3_nt: TGTGCCAGCAGCGAGACTAGCGGGATTACCGGGGAGCTGTTTTTT

v_call: TRBV6-5
d_call: NA
clone_size: NA
j_call: TRBJ2-7
cdr3_aa: CASSYAPDYEQYF
cdr3_nt: TGTGCCAGCAGTTACGCCCCCGACTACGAGCAGTACTTC

v_call: TRBV29-1
d_call: NA
clone_size: NA
j_call: TRBJ1-1
cdr3_aa: CSATGQGLEAFF
cdr3_nt: TGCAGCGCTACCGGCCAGGGGCTTGAAGCTTTCTTT

v_call: TRBV5-1
d_call: TRBD2
clone_size: once
j_call: TRBJ2-7
cdr3_aa: CASSLGLAGGGGTYEQYF
cdr3_nt: TGCGCCAGCAGCTTGGGCCTAGCGGGAGGGGGGGGGACCTACGAGCAGTACTTC

v_call: TRBV7-2
d_call: TRBD2
clone_size: NA
j_call: TRBJ2-1
cdr3_aa: CASRLHSGRLGQFF
cdr3_nt: TGTGCCAGCAGGCTGCATAGCGGGAGGTTGGGGCAGTTCTTC

v_call: TRBV29-1
d_call: NA
clone_size: NA
j_call: TRBJ1-2
cdr3_aa: CSVEDLGGRSGYTF
cdr3_nt: TGCAGCGTTGAAGATCTTGGGGGCAGAAGTGGCTACACCTTC

v_call: TRBV2
d_call: NA
clone_size: NA
j_call: TRBJ1-2
cdr3_aa: CASQAPLYGYTF
cdr3_nt: TGTGCCAGCCAGGCCCCACTCTATGGCTACACCTTC

v_call: TRBV27
d_call: TRBD2
clone_size: NA
j_call: TRBJ2-3
cdr3_aa: CASSSRGRAGGSRDTQYF
cdr3_nt: TGTGCCAGCAGTTCCCGGGGGCGAGCGGGAGGGTCGCGGGATACGCAGTATTTT

v_call: TRBV5-1
d_call: NA
clone_size: NA
j_call: TRBJ2-1
cdr3_aa: CASSLGLARKYNEQFF
cdr3_nt: TGCGCCAGCAGCTTGGGGCTAGCCAGAAAGTACAATGAGCAGTTCTTC

v_call: TRBV15
d_call: NA
clone_size: NA
j_call: TRBJ2-5
cdr3_aa: CATSTPPQETQYF
cdr3_nt: TGTGCCACCAGCACGCCACCTCAGGAGACCCAGTACTTC

v_call: TRBV27
d_call: NA
clone_size: NA
j_call: TRBJ1-2
cdr3_aa: CASSPLSGFSGYTF
cdr3_nt: TGTGCCAGCAGCCCTCTATCGGGGTTCTCTGGCTACACCTTC

v_call: TRBV11-2
d_call: TRBD1
clone_size: NA
j_call: TRBJ1-5
cdr3_aa: CASSLGQGGQPQHF
cdr3_nt: TGTGCCAGCAGCTTAGGACAGGGAGGTCAGCCCCAGCATTTT

v_call: TRBV15
d_call: NA
clone_size: NA
j_call: TRBJ2-2
cdr3_aa: CATSRGELDFAGELFF
cdr3_nt: TGTGCCACCAGCAGAGGAGAATTAGATTTTGCCGGGGAGCTGTTTTTT